This T cell receptor (beta chain) was obtained from a study of cytomegalovirus exposure and HLA in healthy donors. Whole-study context: There were approximately 81 million unique TCRs (from HLA-typed donors) in an early data release.

From germline, CDR1 is MNHEY and CDR2 SVGAGI. This CDR3 region has 14 residues. Remarks on this clone: A read error may produce the germline difference seen at one junction end. The identical CDR3 is also encoded by other nucleotide sequences in the sample.

Amplification used 60 Vbeta primers and 13 Jbeta primers. Only in-frame clones appear in the TCRdb table, and some are missing; sequencing was by immunoSEQ multiplex PCR. The sample has approximately 150,000 clones; about 79% are singletons. Input material: PBMCs. The V gene is TRBV6-5, the J gene TRBJ2-7; D remains ambiguous. This receptor was taken from a male donor in good health and CMV-seronegative. DNA for the CDR3: TGTGCCAGCAGTTACCGGTTGCGCTCCTACGAACAGTACTTC. As protein: CASSYRLRSYEQYF.